This T cell receptor beta chain comes out of a study of blood T cell repertoires in COVID-19. Germline values: CDR1 MNHEY, CDR2 SVGAGI. This CDR3 is built from 14 residues. V shed 5 bases, J shed 6 bases, and the junction held 6 bases outside the gene matches. Participant reports of clinical history set cohort assignment. The authors' processing: Reference gene primer amplification yielded estimated nucleated cell counts. Sequencing was performed with immunoSEQ multiplex PCR; in TCRdb, only in-frame clones are kept and a portion is missing. D and trimming come from the DNA, and the V and J calls and clone size come from that table. The sample holds a few hundred thousand clones; 80% to 90% are singletons and the top ten take 2.4%.

The sequence came from a woman aged 18-29 years who had recovered from COVID-19. Source material: PBMCs or T cells enriched from blood (not recorded which). V and J are TRBV6-5 and TRBJ1-5; 8 bases match TRBD1. The CDR3 DNA reads as TGTGCCAGCAGTCCAGACAGGGGAACTCAGCCCCAGCATTTT. This gives the protein CASSPDRGTQPQHF.